This entry concerns a single TCR beta chain. Antigen: not known. The study amplified TCR beta CDR3 regions using RNA transcripts. In the first round, RT-PCR was carried out with HTBI primers, and a multiplex PCR formed the second round. One entry per CDR3 protein results from TCRdb running MiXCR on the multiplex PCR reads. The sample yields approximately 1.2 million distinct CDR3 sequences, about 36% seen once. The sample is drawn from a study of Graves' ophthalmopathy and Graves' hyperthyroidism. Study results and caveats: Separation of ophthalmopathy from stable hyperthyroidism was achieved by a 13-signature model, at approximately 87% sensitivity and 70% to 82% specificity. Most clonotypes expanded in thyroid above 0.001 frequency were present in blood too.

The CDR3 sequence is 14 residues long. V dropped 5 bases and J dropped 4; count of bases not matched to a gene: 4. The germline CDR1 and CDR2 sequences are SEHNR and FQNEAQ (reference sequence). The authors enrolled newly diagnosed hyperthyroidism patients aged 18 to 65 with under 2 months' duration. The genes are TRBV7-9 and TRBJ2-5; 10 bases map to TRBD2. This TCR was recovered from an adult man with Graves' hyperthyroidism. Sequenced sample: peripheral blood or thyroid tissue (not recorded which). CDR3 sequence reads: CASSASSGGETQYF. The CDR3 DNA is TGTGCCAGCAGCGCATCTAGCGGGGGAGAGACCCAGTACTTC.